This T cell receptor (beta chain) was recovered during a study of blood T cell repertoires in COVID-19. Overall study: Material from acute and convalescent COVID-19 was sourced from the United States, Italy and Spain.

All enrollees were roughly 18 to 90 years old and from about 24 US areas. In the study's own analysis: Reference gene primer amplification gave nucleated cell count estimates. Sequencing was performed with immunoSEQ multiplex PCR; in TCRdb, only in-frame clones are kept and a portion is missing. V, J and clone size reflect that table, while D and trimming were determined from the DNA. The sample has fewer than 250,000 clones, 87% seen once; the top ten hold roughly 10%. The CDR3 adds up to 14 amino acids, both ends counted. Germline lookup yields CDR1 MDHEN and CDR2 SYDVKM. This clone turned up a few times. The limits of the CDR3 on the DNA are not certain, so only TCRdb's listed CDR3 is given.

Sequencing was performed on PBMCs or T cells enriched from blood (not recorded which). The clonotype comes from a man aged 30-40 years who had recovered from COVID-19. This chain uses TRBV28 with TRBJ1-5; the table assigns TRBD1, which was not confirmed against the DNA. This CDR3 reads CASSSSGQVTPQHF.